The present T cell receptor beta chain was sequenced within a study of blood T cell repertoires in COVID-19. Clones were read by immunoSEQ multiplex PCR, and TCRdb kept only the in-frame ones, dropping some. The data show hundreds of thousands of clones, 88% seen once. Germline trimming cut 2 bases from V and 3 bases from J; bases unmatched to any gene: 7. CDR1 and CDR2 (germline): SGHKS, YYEKEE (reference sequence). The CDR3 consists of 15 residues. The sequence was collected from a woman aged 55 to 70 in a cohort exposed to, infected with or recovered from COVID-19 (not recorded which). Input material: PBMCs or T cells enriched from blood (not recorded which). The V gene is TRBV5-5, the J gene TRBJ2-7, with 8 bases matching TRBD1. The CDR3 region has the DNA TGTGCCAGCAGCTTTCAGGGGGCGAATTTCTACGAGCAGTACTTC. Amino acid sequence: CASSFQGANFYEQYF.